The rows below give T cell receptor beta chains drawn from one sample of a study of identical twins. MiXCR, run by TCRdb on the 5' RACE reads, gives a single entry per CDR3 protein. Among 240,000 or so distinct CDR3 sequences listed, roughly 13% were seen once. These data also featured in a second study, about yellow fever vaccine responses in identical twins.

The sample was memory (CD45RO+) T cells sorted from blood. Receptors originate from a woman aged 18-35 years in good health. Both conserved end residues are part of each CDR3. The D gene is left open where the match is weak. Expanded clones are given a class, and other clones once, few, many or no size at all.

V gene	D gene	clone size	J gene	CDR3 DNA	CDR3 protein
TRBV20-1	TRBD2	.	TRBJ2-5	TGCAGTGCTGGAGCGGGAGGTCTGGAGACCCAGTACTTC	CSAGAGGLETQYF
TRBV24-1	TRBD2	.	TRBJ2-5	TGTGCCACCAGCCGGACTAGCTGGGAGACCCAGTACTTC	CATSRTSWETQYF
TRBV28	.	few	TRBJ1-2	TGTGCCAGCAGTTTGATTTCTGCGGCGGGGGAAAATGGCTACACCTTC	CASSLISAAGENGYTF
TRBV9	.	few	TRBJ2-2	TGTGCCAGCAGCCCCCTCGGGGGAAACACCGGGGAGTTGTTTTTT	CASSPLGGNTGELFF
TRBV11-2	TRBD2	.	TRBJ2-1	TGTGCCAGCAGCTTAGGAGTTAGCGGGGGGGCGAAGTCCAATGAGCAGTTCTTC	CASSLGVSGGAKSNEQFF
TRBV10-3	TRBD2	few	TRBJ2-7	TGTGCCATCAGACCCACTAGCGGGTCCTACGAGCAGTACTTC	CAIRPTSGSYEQYF
TRBV5-1	.	few	TRBJ2-3	TGCGCCAGCAGGCCGGGTTCAGATACGCAGTATTTT	CASRPGSDTQYF
TRBV20-1	.	.	TRBJ2-7	TGCAGTGCTGCTGACAGGACCTCCGAGCAGTACTTC	CSAADRTSEQYF
TRBV28	TRBD1	few	TRBJ2-3	TGTGCCACCGGGACAGAGAGAACAGATACGCAGTATTTT	CATGTERTDTQYF
TRBV6-5	.	.	TRBJ2-7	TGTGCCAGCAGTTACAAGGGGGATTTATACTACGAGCAGTACTTC	CASSYKGDLYYEQYF
TRBV6-1	.	many	TRBJ1-1	TGTGCCAGCAGGAGGGGACCGAACACTGAAGCTTTCTTT	CASRRGPNTEAFF
TRBV4-2	.	medium-sized	TRBJ2-1	TGTGCCAGCAGCCAAGGAACGGGAGAGGTCAATGAGCAGTTCTTC	CASSQGTGEVNEQFF
TRBV6-2/TRBV6-3	.	few	TRBJ2-5	TGTGCCAGCAGTTTGGGAACTAGGGAGGTGGAGACCCAGTACTTC	CASSLGTREVETQYF
TRBV12-3/TRBV12-4	TRBD1	many	TRBJ1-2	TGTGCCAGCAGTTTTGGACAGGACTATGGCTACACCTTC	CASSFGQDYGYTF
TRBV30	TRBD2	.	TRBJ2-7	TGTGCCTGGTCGAGGGAGGGCGAGCAGTACTTC	CAWSREGEQYF
TRBV3-1	.	few	TRBJ2-3	TGTGCCAGCAGCCGACAGACAGATACGCAGTATTTT	CASSRQTDTQYF
TRBV20-1	TRBD2	many	TRBJ2-3	TGCAGTGCTGCCAGCTTTCCACGGGCGGGAGGGAAGGCAGATACGCAGTATTTT	CSAASFPRAGGKADTQYF
TRBV19	.	few	TRBJ1-5	TGTGCCAGTACCGTCGCGGCACTTCAGCCCCAGCATTTT	CASTVAALQPQHF
TRBV7-9	.	few	TRBJ1-6	TGTGCCAGCAGCTTAGCGACCAAGGAACTTTCACCCCTCCACTTT	CASSLATKELSPLHF
TRBV7-9	TRBD1	.	TRBJ2-2	TGTGCCAGCAGCCAACGACAGGGTAACACCGGGGAGCTGTTTTTT	CASSQRQGNTGELFF
TRBV3-1	TRBD2	.	TRBJ2-5	TGTGCCAGCAGCCTCGGACTAGCGTTAGGAGAGACCCAGTACTTC	CASSLGLALGETQYF
TRBV9	.	.	TRBJ2-4	TGTGCCAGCAGCGTAGGCACAGAAAACATTCAGTACTTC	CASSVGTENIQYF
TRBV12-3/TRBV12-4	.	.	TRBJ2-2	TGTGCCAGCAGTTTTTTTGGGCGGAGGACCGGGGAGCTGTTTTTT	CASSFFGRRTGELFF
TRBV7-2	.	.	TRBJ2-3	TGTGCCAGCAGCTCCGCGGGACGGAGCTCCACAGATACGCAGTATTTT	CASSSAGRSSTDTQYF
TRBV9	TRBD1	.	TRBJ2-1	TGTGCCAGCAGCGTTGATCCGGACAGGGCTAACGAGCAGTTCTTC	CASSVDPDRANEQFF
TRBV20-1	.	many	TRBJ2-5	TGCAGTGCCAAGTCCGGACAAGAGACCCAGTACTTC	CSAKSGQETQYF
TRBV27	.	many	TRBJ2-7	TGTGCCAGCAGTTCGGCAGCCTACGAGCAGTACTTC	CASSSAAYEQYF
TRBV4-3	.	.	TRBJ2-7	TGCGCCAGCAGCAGAAATAGAGGGCTTGAGCAGTACTTC	CASSRNRGLEQYF
TRBV5-5	.	many	TRBJ2-1	TGTGCCAGCAGCTGGGGACGGCTAAGCTCCTACAATGAGCAGTTCTTC	CASSWGRLSSYNEQFF
TRBV10-3	.	few	TRBJ1-2	TGTGCCATCAGTGAGTCGACAGAAGCTTATGGCTACACCTTC	CAISESTEAYGYTF
TRBV12-3/TRBV12-4	.	few	TRBJ1-5	TGTGCCAGCACCTTAGACACAGGCAATCAGCCCCAGCATTTT	CASTLDTGNQPQHF
TRBV3-1	.	.	TRBJ1-6	TGTGCCAGCAGTCAAGCGGGGGGTAATTCACCCCTCCACTTT	CASSQAGGNSPLHF
TRBV7-8	TRBD1	.	TRBJ2-3	TGTGCCAGCATATTGCGAGTTGAGGCAGGGGGCTTTGGAGATACGCAGTATTTT	CASILRVEAGGFGDTQYF
TRBV11-2	TRBD1	.	TRBJ2-2	TGTGCCAGCAGCCACACCTTCATTCAGGGGGCATCGGGCACCGGGGAGCTGTTTTTT	CASSHTFIQGASGTGELFF
TRBV20-1	TRBD1	.	TRBJ1-2	TGCAGTGCTAGTCCACAGGGGTTCGCGGGAGGCTACACCTTC	CSASPQGFAGGYTF
TRBV11-3	.	.	TRBJ2-1	TGTGCCAGCAGCTTAATAGCGGTCAGTTACAATGAGCAGTTCTTC	CASSLIAVSYNEQFF
TRBV4-3	.	.	TRBJ2-3	TGCGCCAGCAGCCGTGACGGCTCTAAGGATACGCAGTATTTT	CASSRDGSKDTQYF
TRBV20-1	.	.	TRBJ2-7	TGCAGTGCTAGAGCGTCGGGCATCCGTTCCTACGAGCAGTACTTC	CSARASGIRSYEQYF
TRBV20-1	.	few	TRBJ2-2	TGCAGTGCTAGAGAGAGACAAAACACCGGGGAGCTGTTTTTT	CSARERQNTGELFF
TRBV20-1	TRBD2	few	TRBJ2-1	TGCAGTCCTGGGACTAGCGGGACAAGGGCGCAGTTCTTC	CSPGTSGTRAQFF
TRBV5-1	.	many	TRBJ1-6	TGCGCCAGCAGGCAGGGGACGGATTCACCCCTCCACTTT	CASRQGTDSPLHF
TRBV6-5	.	.	TRBJ2-3	TGTGCCAGCAGTTACTCTAGGACTAATGCGGGAGATACGCAGTATTTT	CASSYSRTNAGDTQYF
TRBV5-1	.	few	TRBJ2-1	TGCGCCAGCAGCCTCATGGACTACCACAATGAGCAGTTCTTC	CASSLMDYHNEQFF
TRBV20-1	.	.	TRBJ1-1	TGCAGTGCTGTTGACAGGGAAGCTTTCTTT	CSAVDREAFF
TRBV20-1	.	.	TRBJ2-7	TGCAGTGCTAGCGGGAGTCCCAACCCATACGAGCAGTACTTC	CSASGSPNPYEQYF
TRBV6-5	TRBD2	.	TRBJ2-7	TGTGCCAGCAGTTACCGAGCGGGGGCCTCCTACGAGCAGTACTTC	CASSYRAGASYEQYF
TRBV27	TRBD1	.	TRBJ1-1	TGTGCCAGCAGTACCGGACAGGGAGGAGGAAGGACTGAAGCTTTCTTT	CASSTGQGGGRTEAFF
TRBV6-4	.	.	TRBJ2-1	TGTGCCAGCAGTGAAGAAGGTAGCGCCCTTTACAATGAGCAGTTCTTC	CASSEEGSALYNEQFF
TRBV3-1	TRBD2	.	TRBJ2-1	TGTGCCAGCATCAACGGGGCGGGGGGCTCCTACAATGAGCAGTTCTTC	CASINGAGGSYNEQFF
TRBV9	.	.	TRBJ2-7	TGTGCCAGCAGCGCCTCCCGAACAGGGTTCGGGGAGCAGTACTTC	CASSASRTGFGEQYF
TRBV7-9	TRBD2	.	TRBJ2-1	TGTGCCAGCAGCAAGGGACTAGCCTCGGGCAATGAGCAGTTCTTC	CASSKGLASGNEQFF
TRBV7-3	.	few	TRBJ2-3	TGTGCCAGCAGCTCCCGGGGGCAGTTCACAGATACGCAGTATTTT	CASSSRGQFTDTQYF
TRBV6-1	.	once	TRBJ2-5	TGTGCCAGCAGTGAAATACAGATACAAGAGACCCAGTACTTC	CASSEIQIQETQYF
TRBV20-1	TRBD1	.	TRBJ2-3	TGCAGTGCTAGAGATACGGCCGGCAGGGGGATAGATTTT	CSARDTAGRGIDF
TRBV11-2	.	.	TRBJ2-3	TGTGCCAGCAGCTTAGGCCCCACAGGGCCCCTCCGGTATTTT	CASSLGPTGPLRYF
TRBV6-1	.	.	TRBJ2-7	TGTGCCAGCAGCTCCGGGGGATTCCGCGAGCAGTACTTC	CASSSGGFREQYF